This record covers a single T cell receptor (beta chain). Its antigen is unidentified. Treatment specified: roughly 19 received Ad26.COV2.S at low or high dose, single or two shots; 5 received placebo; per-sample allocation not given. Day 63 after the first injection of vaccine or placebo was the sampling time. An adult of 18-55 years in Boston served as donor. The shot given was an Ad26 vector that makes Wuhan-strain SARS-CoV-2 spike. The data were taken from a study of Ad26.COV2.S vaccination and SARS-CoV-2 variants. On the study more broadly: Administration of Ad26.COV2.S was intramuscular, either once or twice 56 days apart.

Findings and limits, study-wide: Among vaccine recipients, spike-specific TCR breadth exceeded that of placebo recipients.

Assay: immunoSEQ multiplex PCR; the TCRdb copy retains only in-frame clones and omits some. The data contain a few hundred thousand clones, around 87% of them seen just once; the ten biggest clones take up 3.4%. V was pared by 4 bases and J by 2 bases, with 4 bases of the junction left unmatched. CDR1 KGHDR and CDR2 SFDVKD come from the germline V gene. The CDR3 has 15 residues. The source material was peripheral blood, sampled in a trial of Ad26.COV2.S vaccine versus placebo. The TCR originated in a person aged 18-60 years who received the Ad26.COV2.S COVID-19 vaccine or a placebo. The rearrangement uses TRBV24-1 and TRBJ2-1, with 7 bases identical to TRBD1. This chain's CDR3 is CATSDDRAPYNEQFF. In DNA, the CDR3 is TGTGCCACCAGTGACGACAGGGCCCCCTACAATGAGCAGTTCTTC.